One and the same sample provided the 28 T cell receptor beta chains below, sequenced in a study of CD8 T cells in ankylosing spondylitis. TCRdb reprocessed the 5' RACE reads with MiXCR, giving one entry per CDR3 protein. The repertoire has 250,000 to 400,000 distinct CDR3 sequences, roughly 11% of them found once; the top ten carry 9.1%. Sequenced material: blood, either unsorted or a sorted T cell fraction (not recorded which). The receptors were gathered from a female donor with ankylosing spondylitis or in good health (not recorded which).

This clonotype was observed a few times. A much larger clone lies one base from this, so it may be a read error. V usage is TRBV12-3 or TRBV12-4 and J usage is TRBJ2-6; D unclear. With 6 bases removed from V and 0 bases from J, the gap between germline ends came to 3 bases. The CDR3 consists of 13 residues. CDR3 in amino acids: CASRSSGANVLTF. DNA for the CDR3: TGTGCCAGCAGAAGCTCTGGGGCCAACGTCCTGACTTTC.

This clonotype was detected ten times or more. J is TRBJ2-7 and V is TRBV29-1, with TRBD1 identical over 7 bases. Trimming removed 7 bases from V and 6 bases from J; junction bases left unmatched: 12. This CDR3 is built from 13 residues. Germline V lookup: CDR1 SQVTM, CDR2 ANQGSEA. CDR3: CSAALTGFGEQYF. The CDR3 region has the DNA TGCAGCGCTGCCTTGACAGGGTTCGGCGAGCAGTACTTC.

In this sample, this clonotype turned up many times. CDR3 nucleotides: TGCAGCGCCCGGACAGGGGATACAGCTTTCTTT. Translating gives CSARTGDTAFF. The chain employs TRBV29-1 and TRBJ1-1; 9 bases agree with TRBD1. The V and J ends lost 7 bases and 10 bases, in that order; junction bases with no gene match: 7. The CDR3 consists of 11 residues. The V gene's germline CDR1 is SQVTM and CDR2 ANQGSEA.

The chain employs TRBV11-3 and TRBJ2-3; D unresolved. Trimming pared 6 bases from V and 4 bases from J, leaving 11 bases between. CDR3 length: 13 amino acids. CDR1 and CDR2 (germline): SGHNT, YENEEA. CDR3 nucleotide sequence: TGTGCCAGCAGTTTTCGTGCCGCAGATACGCAGTATTTT. It codes for CASSFRAADTQYF.

This clonotype was seen many times. V usage is TRBV6-5 and J usage is TRBJ2-7; D perhaps matches TRBD1 (7 bases). From germline, CDR1 is MNHEY and CDR2 SVGAGI. The CDR3 length is 11 residues. V gave up 11 bases and J gave up 5 bases, with 13 bases separating them. CDR3 sequence (DNA): TGTGCCGTCAGGGGGGTACACGAGCAGTACTTC. Protein product: CAVRGVHEQYF.

The rearrangement links TRBV20-1 to TRBJ2-5; TRBD1 or TRBD2 may be the D gene (6 bases each). In germline, CDR1 is DFQATT, CDR2 SNEGSKA (reference sequence). The V end lost 5 bases, the J end lost 2 bases, and 18 bases lay between the germline ends. This CDR3 comprises 15 residues. Written as DNA, the CDR3 is TGCAGTGCTGAGGAGGGGGTAGCGGCGCAAGAGACCCAGTACTTC. Amino acids: CSAEEGVAAQETQYF.

The V gene is TRBV12-3 or TRBV12-4, the J gene TRBJ2-7, with TRBD2 identical over 11 bases. J gave up 2 bases and V 2 bases, and 2 bases lay outside the gene matches. This CDR3 is 15 amino acids long. CDR3 nucleotide sequence: TGTGCCAGCAGTTTATCTAGCGGGGGGCCCTACGAGCAGTACTTC. This translates into CASSLSSGGPYEQYF.

This clonotype was detected many times. This chain connects TRBV18 to TRBJ2-7, with 8 positions matching TRBD1. The germline V gene encodes CDR1 KGHSH and CDR2 LQKENI. This CDR3 has 14 amino acids. V dropped 9 bases and J dropped 5; count of bases not matched to a gene: 12. As DNA, the CDR3 is TGTGCCAGTTCGGAAACAGGGGGTCTCGACGAGCAGTACTTC. Translated, it gives CASSETGGLDEQYF.

This clonotype was observed many times. The chain employs TRBV30 and TRBJ2-1, with D possibly being TRBD1 or TRBD2 (5 bases each). The V gene lost 5 bases and the J gene lost 1 base, with 12 bases spanning the gap. Germline CDR1 GTSNPN, CDR2 SVGIG (reference sequence). This CDR3 has 14 residues. The chain's CDR3 is CAWAEGRSYNEQFF. CDR3 nucleotides: TGTGCCTGGGCAGAGGGGAGATCCTACAATGAGCAGTTCTTC.

This clonotype came up a few times. The V gene is TRBV5-1, the J gene TRBJ2-2; D is unresolved. The CDR3 runs 14 residues. Germline V gene data show CDR1 as SGHRS and CDR2 as YFSETQ. Trimming left V 7 bases short and J 0 bases short, with 10 bases between. CDR3 protein: CASSQEPNTGELFF. The CDR3 DNA reads TGCGCCAGCTCGCAGGAACCGAACACCGGGGAGCTGTTTTTT.

This clonotype was counted ten times or more. J is TRBJ2-3 and V is TRBV11-3, with 10 bases identical to TRBD2. Germline trimming cut 5 bases from V and 5 bases from J; bases unmatched to any gene: 4. Germline lookup yields CDR1 SGHNT and CDR2 YENEEA. This CDR3 region has 14 residues. The CDR3 nucleotides are TGTGCCAGCAGCCCTAGCGGGAGAGGAGATACGCAGTATTTT. Its protein is CASSPSGRGDTQYF. Using reference TRBV11-3 and TRBJ2-3 for the parts outside the CDR3, the full variable domain is EAGVVQSPRYKIIEKKQPVAFWCNPISGHNTLYWYLQNLGQGPELLIRYENEEAVDDSQLPKDRFSAERLKGVDSTLKIQPAELGDSAVYLCASSPSGRGDTQYFGPGTRLTVL.

This clonotype was observed at least ten times. The chain links TRBV25-1 to TRBJ2-3; 7 nucleotides match TRBD2. J gave up 3 bases and V 1 base, and 13 bases lay outside the gene matches. The CDR3 loop spans 18 amino acids. Germline assignment: CDR1 MGHDK and CDR2 SYGVNS. The DNA of the CDR3 is TGTGCCAGCAGTGAATTGGATTCTTGGGGGGGAAAAACAGATACGCAGTATTTT. Residues: CASSELDSWGGKTDTQYF.

V is TRBV20-1 and J is TRBJ2-3; D is perhaps TRBD1 (7 bases). Germline CDR1 DFQATT, CDR2 SNEGSKA (reference sequence). The CDR3 has 14 amino acids. V shed 2 bases and J shed 1 base, with 10 bases lying between them. The CDR3 region has the DNA TGCAGTGCTAGAATCAGGGGGGGCACAGATACGCAGTATTTT. Protein product: CSARIRGGTDTQYF.

V gene TRBV20-1 combines with J gene TRBJ2-1; 12 bases are shared with TRBD2. This CDR3 comprises 15 residues. CDR1 is DFQATT and CDR2 is SNEGSKA in the germline V gene (reference sequence). V was clipped by 5 bases and J by 9 bases; unmatched bases: 11. CDR3 nucleotide sequence: TGCAGTGCTTCCCCGGGACTAGCGGGCCTGGGTGAGCAGTTCTTC. This sequence encodes CSASPGLAGLGEQFF.

The J gene is TRBJ2-1, the V gene TRBV7-9; the D gene is possibly TRBD2 (6 bases). The CDR3 covers 11 residues. Trimming removed 6 bases at V and 14 bases at J, with 14 bases between. Germline CDR1 reads SEHNR; CDR2 reads FQNEAQ (reference sequence). CDR3 sequence reads: CASSGTGEEFF. The CDR3 nucleotides are TGTGCCAGCAGTGGAACGGGGGAGGAGTTCTTC. The full variable domain, rest sourced from reference TRBV7-9 and TRBJ2-1, is DTGVSQNPRHKITKRGQNVTFRCDPISEHNRLYWYRQTLGQGPEFLTYFQNEAQLEKSRLLSDRFSAERPKGSFSTLEIQRTEQGDSAMYLCASSGTGEEFFGPGTRLTVL.

Details on this clonotype: A read error may explain this, as a much larger clone is one base away. This chain joins TRBV12-3 or TRBV12-4 and TRBJ2-2, with unresolved D. Trimming stripped 4 bases from V and 0 bases from J, with 3 bases between. This CDR3 comprises 13 residues. The CDR3 DNA is TGTGCCAGCAGTTCCGCGAACACCGGGGAGCTGTTTTTT. This codes for CASSSANTGELFF.

Ten or more counts support this clonotype. The CDR3 loop is CASYGYGQLKETQYF. The CDR3 DNA is TGTGCCAGCTATGGGTACGGACAGCTAAAAGAGACCCAGTACTTC. The chain couples TRBV28 to TRBJ2-5, with D perhaps TRBD1 (6 bases). V was cut by 8 bases and J by 3 bases, with 19 bases left in between. The CDR3 totals 15 residues. Germline CDR1 and CDR2: MDHEN and SYDVKM.

Ten or more counts support this clonotype. The chain joins TRBV28 to TRBJ2-7; a possible D gene is TRBD1 (5 bases). This CDR3 region has 14 residues. V lost 3 bases and J 1 base, leaving 10 bases between the germline ends. Germline V gives CDR1 MDHEN, CDR2 SYDVKM. The CDR3 spells CASSFETVSYEQYF. CDR3 bases: TGTGCCAGCAGTTTTGAGACAGTTTCCTACGAGCAGTACTTC.

This clonotype has a count of ten or more. V and J are TRBV27 and TRBJ1-2; 9 positions match TRBD1. The germline V gene has CDR1 MNHEY and CDR2 SMNVEV (reference sequence). The CDR3 loop spans 13 amino acids. With 10 bases clipped from V and 2 bases from J, the junction kept 5 bases outside the gene matches. CDR3 protein: CANKGQGNYGYTF. The CDR3 DNA reads TGTGCCAACAAGGGACAGGGCAACTATGGCTACACCTTC.

The chain combines TRBV2 with TRBJ2-3; 10 bases match TRBD2. V shed 0 bases and J 6 bases; nucleotides not matched to a gene: 0. The CDR3 is 14 amino acids. CDR1 and CDR2 (germline): SNHLY, FYNNEI. CDR3 sequence reads: CASSEATSGDTQYF. CDR3 in DNA: TGTGCCAGCAGTGAAGCGACTAGCGGGGATACGCAGTATTTT.

This clonotype was picked up many times. The chain is built from TRBV20-1 and TRBJ1-2; D gene unclear. Between the trimmed V and J ends, which lost 3 bases and 4 bases, there was a span of 18 bases. The CDR3 spans 15 residues. Looked up from germline, CDR1 is DFQATT and CDR2 is SNEGSKA (reference sequence). CDR3 sequence: CSASPPWVGVYGYTF. The CDR3, as DNA: TGCAGTGCTAGTCCCCCTTGGGTCGGGGTCTATGGCTACACCTTC.

Ten or more counts support this clonotype. The chain is built from TRBV5-1 and TRBJ2-1; 8 bases fit TRBD2. The CDR3 spans 17 residues. Per germline, CDR1 SGHRS and CDR2 YFSETQ. V was clipped by 2 bases and J by 3 bases; unmatched bases: 10. Here the CDR3 reads CASSFGGSGIFYNEQFF. CDR3 sequence (DNA): TGCGCCAGCAGCTTCGGAGGTAGCGGGATCTTCTACAATGAGCAGTTCTTC.

In its sample, this clonotype was seen once. The V call is TRBV4-1, the J call TRBJ2-7, with 7 bases lining up with TRBD1. With 3 bases clipped from V and 2 bases from J, the junction kept 4 bases outside the gene matches. From germline, CDR1 is MGHRA and CDR2 YSYEKL. This CDR3 contains 14 residues. CDR3 DNA sequence: TGCGCCAGCAGCCACCGACAGGGAGCCTACGAGCAGTACTTC. Residues: CASSHRQGAYEQYF.

A few counts support this clonotype. The gene calls are TRBV5-1 and TRBJ1-2; TRBD1 matches 8 bases. Germline V lookup: CDR1 SGHRS, CDR2 YFSETQ. This CDR3 has 13 amino acids. Unmatched junction bases numbered 6, after V lost 4 bases and J lost 7 bases. The CDR3 coding sequence is TGCGCCAGCAGCCTGGGACAGGCTTTTGGCTACACCTTC. This sequence encodes CASSLGQAFGYTF.

This clonotype was observed many times. J is TRBJ2-2 and V is TRBV7-9, with D uncertain. Trimming shortened V by 5 bases and J by 4 bases, and 5 bases separated the two germline ends. Germline CDR1 is SEHNR and CDR2 is FQNEAQ (reference sequence). The CDR3 runs 12 residues. The CDR3 loop is CASSAITGELFF. CDR3 DNA sequence: TGTGCCAGCAGCGCAATCACCGGGGAGCTGTTTTTT.

This clonotype has ten or more counts. The CDR3 DNA reads TGTGCCAGCAGTTTCATAGCGGGGACTGAAGCTTTCTTT. It codes for CASSFIAGTEAFF. V usage is TRBV27 and J usage is TRBJ1-1; D gene uncertain. The CDR3 runs 13 residues. CDR1 is MNHEY, CDR2 SMNVEV, per germline (reference sequence). Trimming removed 3 bases at V and 5 bases at J, with 10 bases between.

This clonotype was counted many times. The chain combines TRBV29-1 with TRBJ2-1, with 11 bases identical to TRBD2. The CDR3 contains 14 residues. In germline, CDR1 is SQVTM, CDR2 ANQGSEA. V was clipped by 5 bases and J by 7 bases; unmatched bases: 7. The chain's CDR3 is CSVISGRARNEQFF. The CDR3 region has the DNA TGCAGCGTTATTAGCGGGAGGGCCCGGAATGAGCAGTTCTTC.

In its sample, this clonotype was seen many times. The chain uses TRBV29-1 and TRBJ1-1; D uncertain. In germline, CDR1 is SQVTM, CDR2 ANQGSEA. The V gene lost 7 bases and the J gene lost 7 bases, with 10 bases spanning the gap. The length of the CDR3 is 10 residues. In DNA form, the CDR3 reads TGCAGCGCCGGAGGCAGTGAAGCTTTCTTT. Translated, it gives CSAGGSEAFF.